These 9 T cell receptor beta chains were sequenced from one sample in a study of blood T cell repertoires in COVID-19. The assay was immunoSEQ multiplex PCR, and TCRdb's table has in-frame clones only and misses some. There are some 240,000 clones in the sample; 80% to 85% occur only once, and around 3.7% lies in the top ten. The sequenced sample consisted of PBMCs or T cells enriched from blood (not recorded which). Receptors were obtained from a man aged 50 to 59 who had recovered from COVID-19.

The CDR3 region is CASSGQAAGSGNTIYF. CDR3 nucleotides: TGTGCCAGCAGCGGACAGGCGGCAGGCTCTGGAAACACCATATATTTT. V usage is TRBV2 and J usage is TRBJ1-3; 7 bases are a match to TRBD1. Germline-derived CDR1 and CDR2 are SNHLY and FYNNEI. The CDR3 sequence is 16 residues long. The J segment lost 0 bases and the V segment lost 6 bases, leaving 8 bases of the junction unmatched.

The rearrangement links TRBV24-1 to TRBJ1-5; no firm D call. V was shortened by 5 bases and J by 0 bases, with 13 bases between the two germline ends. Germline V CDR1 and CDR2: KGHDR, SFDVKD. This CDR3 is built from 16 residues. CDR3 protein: CATSGGGSDSNQPQHF. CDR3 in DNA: TGTGCCACCAGTGGAGGAGGCAGCGATAGCAATCAGCCCCAGCATTTT.

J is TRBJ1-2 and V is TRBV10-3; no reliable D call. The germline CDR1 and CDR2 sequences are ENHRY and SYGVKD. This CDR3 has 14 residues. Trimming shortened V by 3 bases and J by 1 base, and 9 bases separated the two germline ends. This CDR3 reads CAISDEAGNYGYTF. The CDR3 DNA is TGTGCCATCAGTGACGAGGCGGGTAACTATGGCTACACCTTC.

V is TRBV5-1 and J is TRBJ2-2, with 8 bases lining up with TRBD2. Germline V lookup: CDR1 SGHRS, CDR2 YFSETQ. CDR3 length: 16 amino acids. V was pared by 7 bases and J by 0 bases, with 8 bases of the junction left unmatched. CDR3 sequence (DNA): TGCGCCAGCTATGGCGGGGGGCCCTCGAACACCGGGGAGCTGTTTTTT. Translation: CASYGGGPSNTGELFF. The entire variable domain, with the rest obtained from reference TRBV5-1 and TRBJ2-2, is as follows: KAGVTQTPRYLIKTRGQQVTLSCSPISGHRSVSWYQQTPGQGLQFLFEYFSETQRNKGNFPGRFSGRQFSNSRSEMNVSTLELGDSALYLCASYGGGPSNTGELFFGEGSRLTVL.

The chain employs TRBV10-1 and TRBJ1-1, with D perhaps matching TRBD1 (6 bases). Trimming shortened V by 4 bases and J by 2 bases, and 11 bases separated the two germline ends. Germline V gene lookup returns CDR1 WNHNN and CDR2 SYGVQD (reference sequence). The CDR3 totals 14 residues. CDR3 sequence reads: CASSGGQINTEAFF. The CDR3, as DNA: TGCGCCAGCAGTGGAGGACAGATCAACACTGAAGCTTTCTTT.

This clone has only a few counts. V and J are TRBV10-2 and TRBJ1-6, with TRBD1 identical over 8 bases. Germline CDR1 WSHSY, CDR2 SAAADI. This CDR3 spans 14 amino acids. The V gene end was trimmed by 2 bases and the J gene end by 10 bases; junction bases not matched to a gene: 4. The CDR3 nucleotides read TGCGCCAGCAGTGAGGGACAGGGTTTATCACCCCTCCACTTT. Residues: CASSEGQGLSPLHF.

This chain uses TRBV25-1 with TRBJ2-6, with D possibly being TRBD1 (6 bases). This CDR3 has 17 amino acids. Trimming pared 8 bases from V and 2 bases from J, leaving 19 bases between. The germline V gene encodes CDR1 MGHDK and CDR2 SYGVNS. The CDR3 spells CASEFIPTGPGANVLTF. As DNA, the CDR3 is TGTGCCAGCGAGTTTATCCCAACAGGGCCTGGGGCCAACGTCCTGACTTTC.

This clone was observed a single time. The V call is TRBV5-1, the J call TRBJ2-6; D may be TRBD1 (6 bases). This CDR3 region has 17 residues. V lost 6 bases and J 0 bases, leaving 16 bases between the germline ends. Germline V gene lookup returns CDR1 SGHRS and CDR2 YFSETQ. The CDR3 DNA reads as TGCGCCAGCACCAGGGGTTCCGCCTCCTCTGGGGCCAACGTCCTGACTTTC. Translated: CASTRGSASSGANVLTF.

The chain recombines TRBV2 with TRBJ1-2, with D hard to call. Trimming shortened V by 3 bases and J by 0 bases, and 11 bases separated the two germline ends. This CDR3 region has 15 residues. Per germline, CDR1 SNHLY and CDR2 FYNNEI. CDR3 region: CASSDPLRANYGYTF. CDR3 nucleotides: TGTGCCAGCAGTGATCCGCTCCGCGCTAACTATGGCTACACCTTC. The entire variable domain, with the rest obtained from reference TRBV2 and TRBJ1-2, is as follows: EPEVTQTPSHQVTQMGQEVILRCVPISNHLYFYWYRQILGQKVEFLVSFYNNEISEKSEIFDDQFSVERPDGSNFTLKIRSTKLEDSAMYFCASSDPLRANYGYTFGSGTRLTVV.